The clone carrying this T cell receptor beta chain occurred once. Its antigen is unidentified. Vbeta (60) and Jbeta (13) primers were used in the PCR. The repertoire was sequenced with immunoSEQ multiplex PCR; TCRdb's copy has only in-frame clones and lacks some. The repertoire includes about 140,000 clones, about four fifths of them detected once, and under 6% sits in the top ten. Healthy bone marrow donors made up the donor group. This entry belongs to a study of cytomegalovirus exposure and HLA in healthy donors. CDR1 and CDR2 from the germline V gene are SQVTM and ANQGSEA. CDR3 size: 14 residues. Trimming cost V 6 bases and J 0 bases; bases outside gene matches: 7. Whole-study findings and limits: Sequencing depth roughly uniform across donors was assumed in presence/absence analyses. Rarity characterized most TCR sequences, yet some public TCRs appeared in many donors.

This chain connects TRBV29-1 to TRBJ2-7, with TRBD1 matching over 8 bases. The sample comprised PBMCs. The receptor was isolated from a man in his forties in good health and CMV-seronegative. The chain's CDR3 is CSVSTGGSSYEQYF. CDR3 nucleotide sequence: TGCAGCGTATCCACAGGGGGAAGCTCCTACGAGCAGTACTTC.